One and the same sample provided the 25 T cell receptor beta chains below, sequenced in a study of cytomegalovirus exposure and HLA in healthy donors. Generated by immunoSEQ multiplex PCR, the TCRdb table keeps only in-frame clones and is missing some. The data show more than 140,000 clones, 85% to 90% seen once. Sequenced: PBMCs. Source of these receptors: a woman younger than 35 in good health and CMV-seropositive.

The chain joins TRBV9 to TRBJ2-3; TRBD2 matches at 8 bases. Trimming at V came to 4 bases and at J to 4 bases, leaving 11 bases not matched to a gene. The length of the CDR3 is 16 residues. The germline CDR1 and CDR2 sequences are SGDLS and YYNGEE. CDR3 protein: CASSSSLSGSSDTQYF. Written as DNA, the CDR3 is TGTGCCAGCAGCTCAAGCCTCAGCGGGAGTTCAGATACGCAGTATTTT. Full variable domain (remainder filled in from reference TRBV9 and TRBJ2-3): DSGVTQTPKHLITATGQRVTLRCSPRSGDLSVYWYQQSLDQGLQFLIQYYNGEERAKGNILERFSAQQFPDLHSELNLSSLELGDSALYFCASSSSLSGSSDTQYFGPGTRLTVL.

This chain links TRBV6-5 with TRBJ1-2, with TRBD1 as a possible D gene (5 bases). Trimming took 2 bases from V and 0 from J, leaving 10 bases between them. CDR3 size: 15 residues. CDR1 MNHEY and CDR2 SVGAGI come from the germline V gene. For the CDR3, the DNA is TGTGCCAGCAGTTACGGGGCGCGAGCTAACTATGGCTACACCTTC. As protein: CASSYGARANYGYTF.

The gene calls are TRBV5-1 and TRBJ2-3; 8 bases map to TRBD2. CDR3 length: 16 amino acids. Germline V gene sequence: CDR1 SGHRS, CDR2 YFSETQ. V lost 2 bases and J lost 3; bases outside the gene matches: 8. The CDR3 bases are TGCGCCAGCAGCTTTAGCCTAGCGGGCGGTACAGATACGCAGTATTTT. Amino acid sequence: CASSFSLAGGTDTQYF.

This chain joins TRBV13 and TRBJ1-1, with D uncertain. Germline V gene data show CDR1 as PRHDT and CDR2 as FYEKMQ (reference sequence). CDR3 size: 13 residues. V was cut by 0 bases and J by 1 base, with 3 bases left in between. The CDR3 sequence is CASSLGQNTEAFF. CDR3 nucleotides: TGTGCCAGCAGCTTAGGCCAGAACACTGAAGCTTTCTTT.

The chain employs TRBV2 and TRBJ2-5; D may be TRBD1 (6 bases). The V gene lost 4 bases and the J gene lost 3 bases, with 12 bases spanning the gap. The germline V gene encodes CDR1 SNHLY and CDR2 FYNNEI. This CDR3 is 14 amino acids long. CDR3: CASSVTAGEETQYF. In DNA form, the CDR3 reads TGTGCCAGCAGTGTCACGGCAGGGGAAGAGACCCAGTACTTC.

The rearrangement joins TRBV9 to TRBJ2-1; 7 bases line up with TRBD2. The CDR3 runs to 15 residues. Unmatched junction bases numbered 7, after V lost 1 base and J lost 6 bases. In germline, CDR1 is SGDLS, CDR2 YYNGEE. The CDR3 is CASSVSGRATNEQFF. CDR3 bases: TGTGCCAGCAGCGTAAGTGGGAGGGCCACCAATGAGCAGTTCTTC.

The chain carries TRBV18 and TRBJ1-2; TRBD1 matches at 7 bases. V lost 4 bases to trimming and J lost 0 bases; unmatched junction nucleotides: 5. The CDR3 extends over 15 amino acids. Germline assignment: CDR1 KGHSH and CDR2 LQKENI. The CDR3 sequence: CASSQGQLTNYGYTF. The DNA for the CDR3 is TGTGCCAGCTCACAGGGACAGCTTACTAACTATGGCTACACCTTC. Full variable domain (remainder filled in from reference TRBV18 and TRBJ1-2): NAGVMQNPRHLVRRRGQEARLRCSPMKGHSHVYWYRQLPEEGLKFMVYLQKENIIDESGMPKERFSAEFPKEGPSILRIQQVVRGDSAAYFCASSQGQLTNYGYTFGSGTRLTVV.

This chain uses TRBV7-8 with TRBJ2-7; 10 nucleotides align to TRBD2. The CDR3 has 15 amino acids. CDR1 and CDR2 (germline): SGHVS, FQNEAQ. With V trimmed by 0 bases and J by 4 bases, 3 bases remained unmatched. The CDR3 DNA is TGTGCCAGCAGCTTAGCCCTAGCGGGAGAGTACGAGCAGTACTTC. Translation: CASSLALAGEYEQYF. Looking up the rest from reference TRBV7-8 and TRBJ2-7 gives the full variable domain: GAGVSQSPRYKVAKRGQDVALRCDPISGHVSLFWYQQALGQGPEFLTYFQNEAQLDKSGLPSDRFFAERPEGSVSTLKIQRTQQEDSAVYLCASSLALAGEYEQYFGPGTRLTVT.

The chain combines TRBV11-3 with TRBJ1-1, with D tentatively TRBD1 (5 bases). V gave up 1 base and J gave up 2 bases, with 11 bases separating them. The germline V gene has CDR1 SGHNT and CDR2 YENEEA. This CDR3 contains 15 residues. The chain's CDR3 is CASSLVSRANTEAFF. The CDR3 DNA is TGTGCCAGCAGCTTAGTAAGCAGGGCCAACACTGAAGCTTTCTTT.

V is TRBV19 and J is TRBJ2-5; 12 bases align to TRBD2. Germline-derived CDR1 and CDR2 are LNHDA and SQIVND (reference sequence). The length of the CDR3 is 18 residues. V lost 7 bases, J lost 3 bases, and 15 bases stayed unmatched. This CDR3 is CASTPTSGSSPGEETQYF. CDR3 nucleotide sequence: TGTGCCAGTACCCCGACTAGCGGGAGCTCTCCGGGAGAAGAGACCCAGTACTTC.

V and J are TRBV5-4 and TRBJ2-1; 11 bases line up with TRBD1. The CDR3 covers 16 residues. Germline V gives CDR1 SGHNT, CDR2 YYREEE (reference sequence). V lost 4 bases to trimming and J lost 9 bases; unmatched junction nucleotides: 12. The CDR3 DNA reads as TGTGCCAGCAGCCCCCGGGCCGGGACAGGGGGGTTTGAGCAGTTCTTC. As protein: CASSPRAGTGGFEQFF. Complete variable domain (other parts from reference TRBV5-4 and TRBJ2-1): ETGVTQSPTHLIKTRGQQVTLRCSSQSGHNTVSWYQQALGQGPQFIFQYYREEENGRGNFPPRFSGLQFPNYSSELNVNALELDDSALYLCASSPRAGTGGFEQFFGPGTRLTVL.

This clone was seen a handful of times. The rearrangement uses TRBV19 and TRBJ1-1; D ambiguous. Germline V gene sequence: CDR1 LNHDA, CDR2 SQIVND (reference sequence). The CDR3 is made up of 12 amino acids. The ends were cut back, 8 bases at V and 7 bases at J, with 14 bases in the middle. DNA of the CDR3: TGTGCCAGTGTCCGGGAGCGGCATGAAGCTTTCTTT. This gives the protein CASVRERHEAFF. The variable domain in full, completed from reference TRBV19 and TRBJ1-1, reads DGGITQSPKYLFRKEGQNVTLSCEQNLNHDAMYWYRQDPGQGLRLIYYSQIVNDFQKGDIAEGYSVSREKKESFPLTVTSAQKNPTAFYLCASVRERHEAFFGQGTRLTVV.

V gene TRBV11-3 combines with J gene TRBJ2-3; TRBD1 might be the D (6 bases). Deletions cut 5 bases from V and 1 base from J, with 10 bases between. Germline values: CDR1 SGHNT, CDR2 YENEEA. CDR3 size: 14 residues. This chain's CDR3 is CASSPPGGTDTQYF. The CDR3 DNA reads TGTGCCAGCAGCCCACCAGGGGGCACAGATACGCAGTATTTT.

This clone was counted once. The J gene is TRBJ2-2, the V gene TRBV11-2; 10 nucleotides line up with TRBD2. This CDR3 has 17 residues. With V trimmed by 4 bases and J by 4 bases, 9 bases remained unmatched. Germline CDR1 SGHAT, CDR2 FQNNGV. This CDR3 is CASSWRAGGRGTGELFF. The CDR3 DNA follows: TGTGCCAGCAGCTGGCGAGCGGGAGGGCGTGGCACCGGGGAGCTGTTTTTT. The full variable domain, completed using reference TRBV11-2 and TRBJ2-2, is EAGVAQSPRYKIIEKRQSVAFWCNPISGHATLYWYQQILGQGPKLLIQFQNNGVVDDSQLPKDRFSAERLKGVDSTLKIQPAKLEDSAVYLCASSWRAGGRGTGELFFGEGSRLTVL.

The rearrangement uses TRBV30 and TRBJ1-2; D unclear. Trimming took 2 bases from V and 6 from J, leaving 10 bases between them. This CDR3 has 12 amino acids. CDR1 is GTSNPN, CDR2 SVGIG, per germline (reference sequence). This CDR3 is CAWSRGWDGYTF. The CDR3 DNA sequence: TGTGCCTGGAGTCGGGGATGGGATGGCTACACCTTC.

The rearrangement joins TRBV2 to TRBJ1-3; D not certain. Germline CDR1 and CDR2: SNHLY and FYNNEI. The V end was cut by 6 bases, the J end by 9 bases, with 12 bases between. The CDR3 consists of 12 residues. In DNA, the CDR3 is TGTGCCAGCAGGAGCCTCGGTGGCACCATATATTTT. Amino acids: CASRSLGGTIYF. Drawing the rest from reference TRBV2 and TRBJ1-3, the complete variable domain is EPEVTQTPSHQVTQMGQEVILRCVPISNHLYFYWYRQILGQKVEFLVSFYNNEISEKSEIFDDQFSVERPDGSNFTLKIRSTKLEDSAMYFCASRSLGGTIYFGEGSWLTVV.

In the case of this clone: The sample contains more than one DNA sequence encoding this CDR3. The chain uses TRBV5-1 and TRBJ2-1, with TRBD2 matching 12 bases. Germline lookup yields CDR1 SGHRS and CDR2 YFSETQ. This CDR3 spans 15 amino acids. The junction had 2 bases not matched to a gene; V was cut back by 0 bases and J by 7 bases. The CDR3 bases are TGCGCCAGCAGCTTGGGGCTAGCGGGAGGGAATGAGCAGTTCTTC. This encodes CASSLGLAGGNEQFF.

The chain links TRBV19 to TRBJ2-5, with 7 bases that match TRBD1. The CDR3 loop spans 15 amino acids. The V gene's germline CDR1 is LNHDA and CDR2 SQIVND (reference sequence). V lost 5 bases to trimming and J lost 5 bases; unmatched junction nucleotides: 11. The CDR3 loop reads CASSGRTGGLETQYF. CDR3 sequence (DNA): TGTGCCAGTAGTGGAAGGACAGGAGGCTTGGAGACCCAGTACTTC.

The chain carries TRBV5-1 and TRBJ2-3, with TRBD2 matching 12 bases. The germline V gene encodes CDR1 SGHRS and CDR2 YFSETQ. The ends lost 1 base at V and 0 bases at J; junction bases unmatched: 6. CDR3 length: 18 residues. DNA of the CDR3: TGCGCCAGCAGCTTGACGTCTAGCGGGAGGGCAAGCACAGATACGCAGTATTTT. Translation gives CASSLTSSGRASTDTQYF. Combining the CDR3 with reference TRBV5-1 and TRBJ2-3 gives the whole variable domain KAGVTQTPRYLIKTRGQQVTLSCSPISGHRSVSWYQQTPGQGLQFLFEYFSETQRNKGNFPGRFSGRQFSNSRSEMNVSTLELGDSALYLCASSLTSSGRASTDTQYFGPGTRLTVL.

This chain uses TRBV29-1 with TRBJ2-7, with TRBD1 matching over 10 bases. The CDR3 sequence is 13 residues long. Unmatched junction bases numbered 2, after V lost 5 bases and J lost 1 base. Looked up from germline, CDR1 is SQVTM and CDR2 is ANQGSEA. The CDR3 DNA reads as TGCAGCGTTATGGGACAGGGGTCCTACGAGCAGTACTTC. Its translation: CSVMGQGSYEQYF.

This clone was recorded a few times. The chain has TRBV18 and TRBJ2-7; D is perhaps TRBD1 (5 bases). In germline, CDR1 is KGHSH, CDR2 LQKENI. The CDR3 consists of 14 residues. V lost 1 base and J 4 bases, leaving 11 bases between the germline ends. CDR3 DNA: TGTGCCAGCTCACCACGGCAGGGTCCGTACGAGCAGTACTTC. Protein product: CASSPRQGPYEQYF.

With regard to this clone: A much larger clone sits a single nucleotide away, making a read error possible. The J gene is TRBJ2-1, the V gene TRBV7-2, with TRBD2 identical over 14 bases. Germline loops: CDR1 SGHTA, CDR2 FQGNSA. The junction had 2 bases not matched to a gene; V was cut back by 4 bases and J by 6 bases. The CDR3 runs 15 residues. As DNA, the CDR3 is TGTGCCAGCAGCTCGGGACTAGCGGGAGTCAATGAGCAGTTCTTC. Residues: CASSSGLAGVNEQFF.

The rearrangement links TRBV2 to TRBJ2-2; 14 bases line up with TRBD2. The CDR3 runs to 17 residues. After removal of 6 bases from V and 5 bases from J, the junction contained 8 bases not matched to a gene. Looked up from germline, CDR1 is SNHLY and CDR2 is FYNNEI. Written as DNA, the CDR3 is TGTGCCAGCAGGAGACTAGCGGGAGGGGAATATACCGGGGAGCTGTTTTTT. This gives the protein CASRRLAGGEYTGELFF.

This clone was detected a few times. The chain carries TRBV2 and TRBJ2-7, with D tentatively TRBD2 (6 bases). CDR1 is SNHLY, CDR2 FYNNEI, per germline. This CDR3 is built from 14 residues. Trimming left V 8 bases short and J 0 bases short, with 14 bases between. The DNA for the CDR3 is TGTGCCAGCGGAACTAGCAAGAGCTCCTACGAGCAGTACTTC. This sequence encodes CASGTSKSSYEQYF. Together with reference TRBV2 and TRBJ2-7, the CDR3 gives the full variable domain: EPEVTQTPSHQVTQMGQEVILRCVPISNHLYFYWYRQILGQKVEFLVSFYNNEISEKSEIFDDQFSVERPDGSNFTLKIRSTKLEDSAMYFCASGTSKSSYEQYFGPGTRLTVT.

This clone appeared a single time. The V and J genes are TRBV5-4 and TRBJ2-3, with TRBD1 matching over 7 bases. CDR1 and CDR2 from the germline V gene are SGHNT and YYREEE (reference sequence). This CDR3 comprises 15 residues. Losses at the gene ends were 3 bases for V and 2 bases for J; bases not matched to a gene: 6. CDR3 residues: CASSSGTDFTDTQYF. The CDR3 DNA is TGTGCCAGCAGCTCCGGGACAGATTTCACAGATACGCAGTATTTT.